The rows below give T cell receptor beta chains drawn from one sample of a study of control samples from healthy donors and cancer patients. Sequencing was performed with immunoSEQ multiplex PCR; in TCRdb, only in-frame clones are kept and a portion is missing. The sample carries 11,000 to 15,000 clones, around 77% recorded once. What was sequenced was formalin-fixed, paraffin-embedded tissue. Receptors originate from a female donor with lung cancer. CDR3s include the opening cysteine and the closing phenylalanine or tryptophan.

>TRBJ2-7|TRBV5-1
CASSLSTTYEQYF
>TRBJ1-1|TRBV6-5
CASSYPGVRGDTEAFF
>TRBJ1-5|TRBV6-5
CASSFQGDGNQPQHF
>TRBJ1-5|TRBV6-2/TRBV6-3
CASSYGPFNQPQHF
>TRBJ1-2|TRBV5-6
CVSSLVTGEMDGYTF
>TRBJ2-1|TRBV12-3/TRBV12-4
CASSPESGRRQFF
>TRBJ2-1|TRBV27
CASSLGQNRYNEQFF
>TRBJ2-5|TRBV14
CASSPRGVLVYQETQYF
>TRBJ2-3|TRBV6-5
CASMRQGATDTQYF
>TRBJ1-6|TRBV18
CASSSTGSDYNSPLHF
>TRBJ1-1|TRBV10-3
CAISRTGGRSLF
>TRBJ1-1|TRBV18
CASSELRTEAFF
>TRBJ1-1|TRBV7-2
CASKHSGQGRATEAFF
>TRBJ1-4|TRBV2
CASKEREVNEKLFF
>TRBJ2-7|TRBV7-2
CASSFQGGYEQYF
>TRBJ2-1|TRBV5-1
CASSLGHNEQFF
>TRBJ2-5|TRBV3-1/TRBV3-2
CASSQSGFQETQYF
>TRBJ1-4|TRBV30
CAWSGGRNEKLFF
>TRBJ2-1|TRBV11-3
CASSKGPSEQFF
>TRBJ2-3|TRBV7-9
CASSKGLAGGGTDTQYF
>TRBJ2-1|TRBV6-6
CASSYEDRATFF
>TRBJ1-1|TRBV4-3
CASSQENRATEAFF
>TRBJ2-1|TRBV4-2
CASSPFGGNEQFF
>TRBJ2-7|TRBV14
CASSQWTSSEQYF
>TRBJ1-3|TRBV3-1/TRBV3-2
CASSRNSGNTIYF
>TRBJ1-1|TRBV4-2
CASSQGVWAFF
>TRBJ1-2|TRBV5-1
CASSLDGQPNYGYTF
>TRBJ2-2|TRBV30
CAWRGEQGYTGELFF
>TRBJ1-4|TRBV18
CASSPAEKREKLFF
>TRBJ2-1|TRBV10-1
CASSASGTSSYNEQFF
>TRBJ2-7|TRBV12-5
CASGLVPEQYF
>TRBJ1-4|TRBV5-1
CASSFGRETTNEKLFF
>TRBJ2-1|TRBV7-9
CASGRDRAYNEQFF
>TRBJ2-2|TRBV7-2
CASKKGVNTGELFF
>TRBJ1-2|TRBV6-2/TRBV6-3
CASSYSTGTVYTF
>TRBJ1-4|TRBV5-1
CASSPGGATNEKLFF
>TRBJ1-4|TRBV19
CASSMEGNEKLFF
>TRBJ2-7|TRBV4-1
CASSVDVGEIGYEQYF
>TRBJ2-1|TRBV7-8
CASSRQGKHNEQFF
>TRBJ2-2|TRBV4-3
CASSQRYTGELFF
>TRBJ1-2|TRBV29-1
CSVKPGGSGYGYTF
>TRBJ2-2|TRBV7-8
CASSLSPGGNTGELFF
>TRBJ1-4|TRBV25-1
CASRQTGNNEKLFF
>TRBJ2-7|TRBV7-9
CASSFGAAYEQYF
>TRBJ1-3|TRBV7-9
CASTDRGASGNTIYF
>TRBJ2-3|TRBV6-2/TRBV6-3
CASSFDTDTQYF
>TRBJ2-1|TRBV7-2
CASSQSASSYNEQFF
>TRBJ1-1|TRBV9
CASSYLGLGTEAFF
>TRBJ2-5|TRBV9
CASSDYSGSGETQYF
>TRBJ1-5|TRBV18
CASSASGQSNQPQHF
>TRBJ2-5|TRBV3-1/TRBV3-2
CASSPLSGAIETQYF
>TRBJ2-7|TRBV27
CASTPGTGGREQYF
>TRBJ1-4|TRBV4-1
CASSQEDGIRLFF
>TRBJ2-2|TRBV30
CAWSPLAGAPGELFF
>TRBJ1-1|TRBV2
CASRRDRESEAFF
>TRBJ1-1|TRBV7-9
CASSLVQGAYNTEAFF
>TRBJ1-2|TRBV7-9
CASSLAMDFPNYGYTF
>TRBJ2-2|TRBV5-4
CASSFAGPGELFF
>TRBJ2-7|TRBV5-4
CASSLEGPYEQYF
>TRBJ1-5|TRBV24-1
CATQGQGLGQPQHF